A selection of T cell receptor beta chains follows, all from one sample in a study of cytomegalovirus exposure and HLA in healthy donors. Assay: immunoSEQ multiplex PCR; the TCRdb copy retains only in-frame clones and omits some. Of 140,000 or so clones listed, roughly 80% were seen once; the top ten hold 3.5% to 5.5%. The sequenced sample consisted of PBMCs. Receptors originate from a woman aged 40 to 49 in good health and CMV-seropositive. CDR3s include the opening cysteine and the closing phenylalanine or tryptophan. Fields, in order: D gene, V gene, J gene, clone size, CDR3 protein, CDR3 DNA. The D gene is left open where the match is weak. Some rows have no size entry. The others give once, few or many, or a class for an expanded clone.

D gene: -; V gene: TRBV28; J gene: TRBJ2-2; clone size: -; CDR3 protein: CASSLGLTGELFF; CDR3 DNA: TGTGCCAGCAGTTTGGGACTTACCGGGGAGCTGTTTTTT
D gene: TRBD1; V gene: TRBV12-5; J gene: TRBJ2-1; clone size: -; CDR3 protein: CASGPRTGAYNEQFF; CDR3 DNA: TGTGCTAGTGGTCCACGGACAGGGGCATACAATGAGCAGTTCTTC
D gene: -; V gene: TRBV5-8; J gene: TRBJ2-2; clone size: -; CDR3 protein: CASSFGRVNTGELFF; CDR3 DNA: TGTGCCAGCAGCTTTGGGAGAGTGAACACCGGGGAGCTGTTTTTT
D gene: -; V gene: TRBV19; J gene: TRBJ2-3; clone size: -; CDR3 protein: CASSMLQLGAPTDTQYF; CDR3 DNA: TGTGCCAGTAGTATGCTACAATTAGGGGCCCCCACAGATACGCAGTATTTT
D gene: TRBD1; V gene: TRBV19; J gene: TRBJ1-1; clone size: -; CDR3 protein: CASSMTFLQGSAEAFF; CDR3 DNA: TGTGCCAGTAGTATGACGTTCCTACAGGGGTCGGCTGAAGCTTTCTTT
D gene: TRBD1; V gene: TRBV28; J gene: TRBJ2-7; clone size: -; CDR3 protein: CASSLARQGVEQYF; CDR3 DNA: TGTGCCAGCAGTTTAGCGAGACAGGGGGTCGAGCAGTACTTC
D gene: -; V gene: TRBV29-1; J gene: TRBJ2-7; clone size: few; CDR3 protein: CSVGSGGAVYEQYF; CDR3 DNA: TGCAGCGTTGGGTCGGGGGGCGCGGTCTACGAGCAGTACTTC
D gene: -; V gene: TRBV25-1; J gene: TRBJ1-1; clone size: -; CDR3 protein: CASSEPGTEAFF; CDR3 DNA: TGTGCCAGCAGTGAACCGGGCACTGAAGCTTTCTTT
D gene: TRBD1; V gene: TRBV28; J gene: TRBJ2-5; clone size: -; CDR3 protein: CASSLRRGLPQETQYF; CDR3 DNA: TGTGCCAGCAGTTTACGCAGGGGGCTTCCCCAAGAGACCCAGTACTTC
D gene: TRBD2; V gene: TRBV2; J gene: TRBJ2-1; clone size: -; CDR3 protein: CASTEAPPGTSGNNEQFF; CDR3 DNA: TGTGCCAGCACCGAGGCCCCCCCAGGGACTAGCGGGAACAATGAGCAGTTCTTC
D gene: TRBD2; V gene: TRBV11-3; J gene: TRBJ2-1; clone size: once; CDR3 protein: CASSLGLAGDPYNEQFF; CDR3 DNA: TGTGCCAGCAGCTTAGGACTAGCGGGGGACCCCTACAATGAGCAGTTCTTC
D gene: -; V gene: TRBV7-9; J gene: TRBJ1-1; clone size: -; CDR3 protein: CASSPWSAQGRNTEAFF; CDR3 DNA: TGTGCCAGCAGCCCGTGGTCGGCACAGGGAAGGAACACTGAAGCTTTCTTT
D gene: -; V gene: TRBV30; J gene: TRBJ1-2; clone size: -; CDR3 protein: CAWSVYGTWKDEYGYTF; CDR3 DNA: TGTGCCTGGAGTGTATATGGGACATGGAAGGATGAGTATGGCTACACCTTC
D gene: TRBD2; V gene: TRBV2; J gene: TRBJ2-7; clone size: -; CDR3 protein: CASREGEVASGYEQYF; CDR3 DNA: TGTGCCAGCAGGGAAGGGGAAGTGGCTAGCGGTTACGAGCAGTACTTC
D gene: TRBD2; V gene: TRBV9; J gene: TRBJ2-7; clone size: once; CDR3 protein: CASSEASGVGEQYF; CDR3 DNA: TGTGCCAGCAGCGAGGCTAGCGGGGTTGGAGAGCAGTACTTC
D gene: TRBD1; V gene: TRBV6-5; J gene: TRBJ1-4; clone size: -; CDR3 protein: CASTPLAGGGEKLFF; CDR3 DNA: TGTGCCAGCACCCCCCTGGCAGGGGGAGGTGAAAAACTGTTTTTT
D gene: TRBD1; V gene: TRBV10-3; J gene: TRBJ1-2; clone size: -; CDR3 protein: CAISSGGQGSPGGGYTF; CDR3 DNA: TGTGCCATCAGTTCCGGGGGACAGGGGTCCCCCGGAGGGGGCTACACCTTC
D gene: -; V gene: TRBV19; J gene: TRBJ2-1; clone size: -; CDR3 protein: CASSNYRLVGDEQFF; CDR3 DNA: TGTGCCAGTAGTAATTATAGACTAGTAGGCGATGAGCAGTTCTTC
D gene: -; V gene: TRBV27; J gene: TRBJ2-7; clone size: once; CDR3 protein: CASSDQDRRSYEQYF; CDR3 DNA: TGTGCCAGCAGTGACCAGGATAGGAGGTCCTACGAGCAGTACTTC
D gene: -; V gene: TRBV4-2; J gene: TRBJ1-6; clone size: -; CDR3 protein: CASSQDGGSNSPLHF; CDR3 DNA: TGTGCCAGCAGCCAAGACGGGGGGAGTAATTCACCCCTCCACTTT
D gene: TRBD2; V gene: TRBV7-7; J gene: TRBJ2-1; clone size: -; CDR3 protein: CASSQLSGSSYNEQFF; CDR3 DNA: TGTGCCAGCAGCCAACTGAGCGGGAGTTCCTACAATGAGCAGTTCTTC
D gene: -; V gene: TRBV29-1; J gene: TRBJ2-5; clone size: -; CDR3 protein: CAFGGQRETQYF; CDR3 DNA: TGCGCCTTCGGGGGGCAGCGGGAGACCCAGTACTTC
D gene: -; V gene: TRBV28; J gene: TRBJ1-5; clone size: -; CDR3 protein: CASSLRVYSNQPQHF; CDR3 DNA: TGTGCCAGCAGTTTAAGAGTTTATAGCAATCAGCCCCAGCATTTT
D gene: -; V gene: TRBV27; J gene: TRBJ2-7; clone size: -; CDR3 protein: CASSLGREIYEQYF; CDR3 DNA: TGTGCCAGCAGTTTAGGACGGGAGATTTACGAGCAGTACTTC
D gene: TRBD2; V gene: TRBV11-2; J gene: TRBJ2-2; clone size: -; CDR3 protein: CASSPSGTNTGELFF; CDR3 DNA: TGTGCCAGCAGCCCTAGCGGGACCAACACCGGGGAGCTGTTTTTT
D gene: -; V gene: TRBV7-8; J gene: TRBJ2-5; clone size: -; CDR3 protein: CASSLDPVQETQYF; CDR3 DNA: TGTGCCAGCAGCTTAGATCCGGTCCAAGAGACCCAGTACTTC
D gene: -; V gene: TRBV5-1; J gene: TRBJ1-1; clone size: -; CDR3 protein: CASSLNGGVATEAFF; CDR3 DNA: TGCGCCAGCAGCTTGAATGGAGGGGTGGCCACTGAAGCTTTCTTT
D gene: -; V gene: TRBV30; J gene: TRBJ2-1; clone size: -; CDR3 protein: CAWSVDAGVYNEQFF; CDR3 DNA: TGTGCCTGGAGTGTTGACGCAGGGGTTTACAATGAGCAGTTCTTC
D gene: -; V gene: TRBV7-9; J gene: TRBJ1-4; clone size: -; CDR3 protein: CSSSLASEKLFF; CDR3 DNA: TGTTCCAGCAGCTTAGCTTCGGAAAAACTGTTTTTT
D gene: -; V gene: TRBV7-2; J gene: TRBJ2-2; clone size: -; CDR3 protein: CASSLEAGMYGELFF; CDR3 DNA: TGTGCCAGCAGCTTAGAGGCAGGGATGTACGGGGAGCTGTTTTTT
D gene: -; V gene: TRBV7-2; J gene: TRBJ1-2; clone size: -; CDR3 protein: CASSLAREHYGYTF; CDR3 DNA: TGTGCCAGCAGCTTAGCCAGGGAACACTATGGCTACACCTTC
D gene: -; V gene: TRBV9; J gene: TRBJ1-5; clone size: -; CDR3 protein: CASSVGLDSNQPQHF; CDR3 DNA: TGTGCCAGCAGCGTAGGACTTGATAGCAATCAGCCCCAGCATTTT
D gene: TRBD1; V gene: TRBV10-3; J gene: TRBJ1-6; clone size: few; CDR3 protein: CAIKVDRDSPLHF; CDR3 DNA: TGTGCCATCAAAGTTGACAGGGATTCACCCCTCCACTTT
D gene: -; V gene: TRBV5-6; J gene: TRBJ2-5; clone size: -; CDR3 protein: CASSSGSLVQETQYF; CDR3 DNA: TGTGCCAGCAGCTCGGGGTCACTAGTACAAGAGACCCAGTACTTC
D gene: -; V gene: TRBV11-2; J gene: TRBJ2-7; clone size: -; CDR3 protein: CASSRDLNYEQYF; CDR3 DNA: TGTGCCAGCAGCCGGGACTTGAACTACGAGCAGTACTTC
D gene: TRBD2; V gene: TRBV19; J gene: TRBJ2-1; clone size: -; CDR3 protein: CASSIEAGGLYNEQFF; CDR3 DNA: TGTGCCAGTAGTATAGAAGCGGGAGGTCTCTACAATGAGCAGTTCTTC
D gene: TRBD1; V gene: TRBV11-2; J gene: TRBJ2-7; clone size: -; CDR3 protein: CASSPEQGTYEQYF; CDR3 DNA: TGTGCCAGCAGCCCAGAACAGGGGACCTACGAGCAGTACTTC
D gene: TRBD1; V gene: TRBV27; J gene: TRBJ1-6; clone size: -; CDR3 protein: CASSSDRGSYSPLHF; CDR3 DNA: TGTGCCAGCAGTTCGGACAGGGGGTCCTATTCACCCCTCCACTTT
D gene: -; V gene: TRBV5-4; J gene: TRBJ1-6; clone size: -; CDR3 protein: CASSSGSSSYNSPLHF; CDR3 DNA: TGTGCCAGCAGCTCAGGGTCCAGCTCCTATAATTCACCCCTCCACTTT
D gene: TRBD2; V gene: TRBV28; J gene: TRBJ2-5; clone size: -; CDR3 protein: CASSLSSGGVGTQYF; CDR3 DNA: TGTGCCAGCAGTTTATCCAGCGGGGGGGTAGGGACCCAGTACTTC